What follows are 6 T cell receptor beta chains derived from one specimen sequenced in a study of T and B cells in COVID-19 patients. Blood genomic DNA input for TRB amplification was roughly 230-550 ng. BIOMED2 TRB-A/B primer pools were used in multiplex TRB PCR. MiXCR was run by TCRdb on the multiplex PCR reads, yielding one entry per CDR3 protein. The sample lists 4,000 to 6,000 distinct CDR3 sequences, 15% to 20% seen once, with roughly 6.2% in the top ten. Sequencing was performed on blood. These receptors were taken from a human donor who had recovered from COVID-19.

By its share, this clonotype is medium-sized. The chain joins TRBV18 to TRBJ2-3; D gene unclear. CDR1 and CDR2 (germline): KGHSH, LQKENI. The CDR3 has 12 residues. V lost 4 bases to trimming and J lost 4 bases, with 6 bases between them. In DNA, the CDR3 is TGTGCCAGCTCACGGGCAGCAGATACGCAGTATTTT. Its protein is CASSRAADTQYF.

Within the sample, this clonotype is medium-sized. The rearrangement uses TRBV19 and TRBJ1-6; TRBD1 is a possible D gene (6 bases). Germline loops: CDR1 LNHDA, CDR2 SQIVND (reference sequence). V shed 6 bases and J shed 2 bases, with 17 bases lying between them. CDR3 size: 17 residues. CDR3 protein: CASRLTSTGTYNSPLHF. The CDR3 DNA is TGTGCCAGTAGGCTGACATCGACAGGAACCTATAATTCACCCCTCCACTTT.

This clonotype showed up just a few times. As DNA, the CDR3 is TGCAGTGCCGATATTAGAGGCGATATGAGCAATCAGCCCCAGCATTTT. Its protein product is CSADIRGDMSNQPQHF. V gene TRBV20-1 combines with J gene TRBJ1-5; D is unresolved. The germline V gene encodes CDR1 DFQATT and CDR2 SNEGSKA (reference sequence). Trimming cost V 6 bases and J 1 base, with 19 bases left between them. The CDR3 is 16 residues long.

By sample fraction, this clonotype is medium-sized. The gene calls are TRBV27 and TRBJ2-7; 9 positions agree with TRBD2. From germline, CDR1 is MNHEY and CDR2 SMNVEV (reference sequence). The junction had 7 bases not matched to a gene; V was cut back by 5 bases and J by 5 bases. There are 14 residues in the CDR3. The CDR3 DNA is TGTGCCAGCAGTCAAGGAGCGGGGGGCGACGAGCAGTACTTC. The encoded protein is CASSQGAGGDEQYF.

A remark on this clonotype: A read error may be the cause here, since a much bigger clone is one base away. The genes are TRBV7-9 and TRBJ1-4; 10 bases map to TRBD1. Trimming at V came to 7 bases and at J to 1 base, leaving 3 bases not matched to a gene. There are 15 residues in the CDR3. Per the germline V gene, CDR1 is SEHNR and CDR2 is FQNEAQ (reference sequence). DNA of the CDR3: TGTGCCAGCACTCGGGACAGGGGAACTAATGAAAAACTGTTTTTT. This encodes CASTRDRGTNEKLFF.

This clonotype was seen only once. The junction does not match germline at one end; this may be a read error. This chain links TRBV11-2 with TRBJ2-3; perhaps TRBD1 as D (6 bases). This CDR3 comprises 16 residues. The V gene's germline CDR1 is SGHAT and CDR2 FQNNGV. CDR3 amino acids: CASSSITGTGSNTKYF. The CDR3 DNA sequence: TGTGCCAGCAGCTCCATAACAGGGACGGGGAGTAATACGAAGTATTTT.